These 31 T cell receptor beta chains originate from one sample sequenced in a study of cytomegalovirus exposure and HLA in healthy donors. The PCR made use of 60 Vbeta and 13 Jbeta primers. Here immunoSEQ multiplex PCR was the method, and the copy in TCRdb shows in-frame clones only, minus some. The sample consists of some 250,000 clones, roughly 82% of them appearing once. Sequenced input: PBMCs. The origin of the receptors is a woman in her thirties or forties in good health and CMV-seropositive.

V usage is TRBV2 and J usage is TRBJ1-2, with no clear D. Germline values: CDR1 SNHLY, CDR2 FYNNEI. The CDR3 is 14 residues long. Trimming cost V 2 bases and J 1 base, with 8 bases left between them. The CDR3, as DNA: TGTGCCAGCAGTGAAAGGGAGGGTAACTATGGCTACACCTTC. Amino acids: CASSEREGNYGYTF.

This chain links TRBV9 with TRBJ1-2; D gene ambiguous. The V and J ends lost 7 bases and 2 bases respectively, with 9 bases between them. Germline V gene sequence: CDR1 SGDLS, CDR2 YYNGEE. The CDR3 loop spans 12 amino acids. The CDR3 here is CASLSRNYGYTF. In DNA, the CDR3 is TGTGCCAGCTTAAGCAGGAACTATGGCTACACCTTC.

DNA for the CDR3: TGTGCCAGCAGTCTAGAAGAGACCCAGTACTTC. Amino acids: CASSLEETQYF. The chain couples TRBV6-5 to TRBJ2-5; D gene ambiguous. V lost 5 bases and J lost 3, with 4 bases in between. CDR1 and CDR2 from the germline V gene are MNHEY and SVGAGI. There are 11 residues in the CDR3.

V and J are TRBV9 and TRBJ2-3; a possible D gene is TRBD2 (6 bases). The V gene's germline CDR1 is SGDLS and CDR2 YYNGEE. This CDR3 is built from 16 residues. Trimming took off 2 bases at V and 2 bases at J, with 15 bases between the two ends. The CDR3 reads CASSVGPGLYTDTQYF. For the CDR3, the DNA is TGTGCCAGCAGCGTTGGGCCGGGACTTTACACAGATACGCAGTATTTT.

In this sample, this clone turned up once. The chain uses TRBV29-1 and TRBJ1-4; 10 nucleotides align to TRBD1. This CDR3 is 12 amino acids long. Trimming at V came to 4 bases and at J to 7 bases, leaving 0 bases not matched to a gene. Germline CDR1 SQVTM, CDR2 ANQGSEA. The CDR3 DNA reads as TGCAGCGTTGGGGACAGGGGTGAAAAACTGTTTTTT. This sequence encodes CSVGDRGEKLFF. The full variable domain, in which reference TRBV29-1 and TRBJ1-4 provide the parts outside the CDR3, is SAVISQKPSRDICQRGTSLTIQCQVDSQVTMMFWYRQQPGQSLTLIATANQGSEATYESGFVIDKFPISRPNLTFSTLTVSNMSPEDSSIYLCSVGDRGEKLFFGSGTQLSVL.

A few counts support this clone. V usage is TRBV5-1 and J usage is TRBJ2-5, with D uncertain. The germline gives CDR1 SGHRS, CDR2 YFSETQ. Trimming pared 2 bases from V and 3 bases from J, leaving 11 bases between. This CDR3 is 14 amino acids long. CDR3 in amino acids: CASSFNRREETQYF. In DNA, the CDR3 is TGCGCCAGCAGCTTCAACCGGAGAGAAGAGACCCAGTACTTC.

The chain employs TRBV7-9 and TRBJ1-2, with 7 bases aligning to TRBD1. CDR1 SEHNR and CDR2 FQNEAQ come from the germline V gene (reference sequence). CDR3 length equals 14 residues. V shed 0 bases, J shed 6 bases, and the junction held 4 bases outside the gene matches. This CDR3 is CASSLAEGADGYTF. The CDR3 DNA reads TGTGCCAGCAGCTTAGCGGAGGGGGCTGATGGCTACACCTTC.

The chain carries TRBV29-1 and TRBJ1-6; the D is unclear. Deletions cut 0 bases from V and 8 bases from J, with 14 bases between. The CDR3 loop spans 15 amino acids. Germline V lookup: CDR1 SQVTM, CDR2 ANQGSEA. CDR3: CSVEERLERDSPLHF. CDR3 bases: TGCAGCGTTGAAGAACGCCTCGAGAGAGATTCACCCCTCCACTTT.

CDR3 protein: CASSLLHNEQFF. As DNA, the CDR3 is TGCGCCAGCAGCCTCCTCCACAATGAGCAGTTCTTC. V usage is TRBV5-1 and J usage is TRBJ2-1; D ambiguous. Trimming took 4 bases from V and 5 from J, leaving 7 bases between them. The CDR3 spans 12 residues. CDR1 is SGHRS, CDR2 YFSETQ, per germline. Filled out from reference TRBV5-1 and TRBJ2-1, the complete variable domain reads KAGVTQTPRYLIKTRGQQVTLSCSPISGHRSVSWYQQTPGQGLQFLFEYFSETQRNKGNFPGRFSGRQFSNSRSEMNVSTLELGDSALYLCASSLLHNEQFFGPGTRLTVL.

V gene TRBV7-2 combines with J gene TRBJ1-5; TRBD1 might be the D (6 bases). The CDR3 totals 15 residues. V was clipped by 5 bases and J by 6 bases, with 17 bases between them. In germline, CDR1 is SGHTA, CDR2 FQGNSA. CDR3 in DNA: TGTGCCAGCAGCCTTAGACAGGTGGCGGGTCAGCCCCAGCATTTT. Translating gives CASSLRQVAGQPQHF.

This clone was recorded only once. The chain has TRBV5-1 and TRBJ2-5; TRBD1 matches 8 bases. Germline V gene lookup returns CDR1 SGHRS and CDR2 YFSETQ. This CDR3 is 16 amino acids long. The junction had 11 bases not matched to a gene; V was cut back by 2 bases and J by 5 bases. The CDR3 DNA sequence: TGCGCCAGCAGCTTACGGTTGGGGGACAGGCGGGAGACCCAGTACTTC. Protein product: CASSLRLGDRRETQYF.

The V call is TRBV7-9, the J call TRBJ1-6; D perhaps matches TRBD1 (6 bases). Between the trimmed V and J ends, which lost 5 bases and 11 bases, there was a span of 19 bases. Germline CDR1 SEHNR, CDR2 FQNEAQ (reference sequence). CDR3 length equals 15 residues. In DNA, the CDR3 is TGTGCCAGCAGCCCATCCCAGGGGATGCTCCCACCCCTCCACTTT. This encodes CASSPSQGMLPPLHF. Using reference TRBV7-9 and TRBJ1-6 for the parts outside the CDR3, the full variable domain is DTGVSQNPRHKITKRGQNVTFRCDPISEHNRLYWYRQTLGQGPEFLTYFQNEAQLEKSRLLSDRFSAERPKGSFSTLEIQRTEQGDSAMYLCASSPSQGMLPPLHFGNGTRLTVT.

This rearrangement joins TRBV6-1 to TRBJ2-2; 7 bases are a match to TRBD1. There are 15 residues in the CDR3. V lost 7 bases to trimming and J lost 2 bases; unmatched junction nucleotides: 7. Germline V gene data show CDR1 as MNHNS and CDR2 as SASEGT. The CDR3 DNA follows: TGTGCCAGCACGCGAAACAGGGGCAACACCGGGGAGCTGTTTTTT. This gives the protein CASTRNRGNTGELFF.

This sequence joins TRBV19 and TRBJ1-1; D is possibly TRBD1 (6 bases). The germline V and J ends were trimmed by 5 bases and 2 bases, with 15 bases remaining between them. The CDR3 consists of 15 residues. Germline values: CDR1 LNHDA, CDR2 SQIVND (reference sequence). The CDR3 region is CASSPGQILNTEAFF. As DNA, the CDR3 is TGTGCCAGTAGTCCTGGACAGATCCTCAACACTGAAGCTTTCTTT.

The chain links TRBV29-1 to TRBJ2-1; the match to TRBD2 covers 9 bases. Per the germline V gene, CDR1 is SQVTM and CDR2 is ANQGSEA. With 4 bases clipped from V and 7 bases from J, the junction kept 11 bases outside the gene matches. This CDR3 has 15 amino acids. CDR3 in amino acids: CSVVVRERGVNEQFF. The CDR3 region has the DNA TGCAGCGTTGTAGTCCGGGAGCGGGGGGTAAATGAGCAGTTCTTC.

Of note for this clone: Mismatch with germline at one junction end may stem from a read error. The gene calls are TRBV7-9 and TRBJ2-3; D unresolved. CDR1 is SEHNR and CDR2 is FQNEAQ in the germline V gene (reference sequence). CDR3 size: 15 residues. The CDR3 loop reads CSSSLQRSSTDTQYF. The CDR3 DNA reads TGTTCCAGCAGCCTACAGAGATCTAGCACAGATACGCAGTATTTT. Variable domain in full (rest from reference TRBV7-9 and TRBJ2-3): DTGVSQNPRHKITKRGQNVTFRCDPISEHNRLYWYRQTLGQGPEFLTYFQNEAQLEKSRLLSDRFSAERPKGSFSTLEIQRTEQGDSAMYLCSSSLQRSSTDTQYFGPGTRLTVL.

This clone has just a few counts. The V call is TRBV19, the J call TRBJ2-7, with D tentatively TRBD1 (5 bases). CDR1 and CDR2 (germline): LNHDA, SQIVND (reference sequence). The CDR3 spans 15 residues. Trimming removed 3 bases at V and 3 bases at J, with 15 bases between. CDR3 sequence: CASSMGRTPGYEQYF. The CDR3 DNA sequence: TGTGCCAGTAGTATGGGCAGGACACCTGGCTACGAGCAGTACTTC. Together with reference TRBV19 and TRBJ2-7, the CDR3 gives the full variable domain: DGGITQSPKYLFRKEGQNVTLSCEQNLNHDAMYWYRQDPGQGLRLIYYSQIVNDFQKGDIAEGYSVSREKKESFPLTVTSAQKNPTAFYLCASSMGRTPGYEQYFGPGTRLTVT.

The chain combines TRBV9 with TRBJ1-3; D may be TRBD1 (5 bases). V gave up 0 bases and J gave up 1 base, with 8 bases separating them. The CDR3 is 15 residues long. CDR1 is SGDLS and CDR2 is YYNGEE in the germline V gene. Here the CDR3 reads CASSVEQVSGNTIYF. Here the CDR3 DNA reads TGTGCCAGCAGCGTAGAACAGGTTTCTGGAAACACCATATATTTT.

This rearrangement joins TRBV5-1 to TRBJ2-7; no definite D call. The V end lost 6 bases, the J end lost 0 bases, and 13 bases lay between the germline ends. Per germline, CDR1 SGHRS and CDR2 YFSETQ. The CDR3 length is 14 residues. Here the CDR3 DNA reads TGCGCCAGCACCAGAATAGACAACTCCTACGAGCAGTACTTC. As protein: CASTRIDNSYEQYF.

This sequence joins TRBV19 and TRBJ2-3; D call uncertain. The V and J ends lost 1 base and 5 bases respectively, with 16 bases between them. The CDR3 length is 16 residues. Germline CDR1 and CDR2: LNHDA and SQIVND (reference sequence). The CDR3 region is CASSIGSSMLVDTQYF. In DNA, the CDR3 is TGTGCCAGTAGTATAGGTAGTTCGATGCTCGTAGATACGCAGTATTTT.

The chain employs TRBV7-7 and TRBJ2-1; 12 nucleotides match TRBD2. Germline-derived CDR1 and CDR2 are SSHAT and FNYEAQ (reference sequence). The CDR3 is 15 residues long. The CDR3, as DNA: TGTGCTAGCCGCAAACCTAGCGGGAGGGGTAATGAGCAGTTCTTC. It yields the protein CASRKPSGRGNEQFF.

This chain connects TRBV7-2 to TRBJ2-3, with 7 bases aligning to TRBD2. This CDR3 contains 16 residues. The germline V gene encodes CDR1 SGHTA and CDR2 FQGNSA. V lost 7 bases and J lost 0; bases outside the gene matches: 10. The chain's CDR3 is CASTYGGGASTDTQYF. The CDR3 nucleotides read TGTGCCAGCACCTACGGGGGAGGGGCTAGCACAGATACGCAGTATTTT. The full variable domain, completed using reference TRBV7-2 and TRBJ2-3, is GAGVSQSPSNKVTEKGKDVELRCDPISGHTALYWYRQSLGQGLEFLIYFQGNSAPDKSGLPSDRFSAERTGGSVSTLTIQRTQQEDSAVYLCASTYGGGASTDTQYFGPGTRLTVL.

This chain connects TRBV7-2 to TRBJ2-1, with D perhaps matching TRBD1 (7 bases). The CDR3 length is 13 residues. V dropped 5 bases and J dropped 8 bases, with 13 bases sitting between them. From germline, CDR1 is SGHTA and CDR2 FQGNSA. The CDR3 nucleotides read TGTGCCAGCAGCCCCCAGGGGGGCTATGAGCAGTTCTTC. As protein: CASSPQGGYEQFF.

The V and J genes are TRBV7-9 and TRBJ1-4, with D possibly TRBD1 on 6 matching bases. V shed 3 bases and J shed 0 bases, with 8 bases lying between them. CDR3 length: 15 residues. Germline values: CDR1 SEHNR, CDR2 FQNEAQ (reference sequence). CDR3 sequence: CASSLGASTNEKLFF. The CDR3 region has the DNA TGTGCCAGCAGCTTGGGGGCCTCAACTAATGAAAAACTGTTTTTT.

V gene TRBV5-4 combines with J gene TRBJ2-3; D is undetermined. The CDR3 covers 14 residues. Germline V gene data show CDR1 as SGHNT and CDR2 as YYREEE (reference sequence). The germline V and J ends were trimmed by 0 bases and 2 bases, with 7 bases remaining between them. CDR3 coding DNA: TGTGCCAGCAGCTTGGTCCAGTCCACAGATACGCAGTATTTT. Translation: CASSLVQSTDTQYF.

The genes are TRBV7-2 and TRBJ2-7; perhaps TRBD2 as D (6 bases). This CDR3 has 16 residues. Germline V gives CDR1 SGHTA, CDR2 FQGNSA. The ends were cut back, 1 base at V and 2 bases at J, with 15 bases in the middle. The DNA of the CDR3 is TGTGCCAGCAGCTTAGATCATGGGGGGACTCCCTACGAGCAGTACTTC. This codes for CASSLDHGGTPYEQYF.

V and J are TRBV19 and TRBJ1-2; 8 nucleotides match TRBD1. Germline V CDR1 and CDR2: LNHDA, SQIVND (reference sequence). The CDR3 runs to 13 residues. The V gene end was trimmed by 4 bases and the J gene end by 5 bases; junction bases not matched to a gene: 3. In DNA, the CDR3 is TGTGCCAGTAGTAGGGACAGGAGATATGGCTACACCTTC. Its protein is CASSRDRRYGYTF. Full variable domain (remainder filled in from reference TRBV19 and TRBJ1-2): DGGITQSPKYLFRKEGQNVTLSCEQNLNHDAMYWYRQDPGQGLRLIYYSQIVNDFQKGDIAEGYSVSREKKESFPLTVTSAQKNPTAFYLCASSRDRRYGYTFGSGTRLTVV.

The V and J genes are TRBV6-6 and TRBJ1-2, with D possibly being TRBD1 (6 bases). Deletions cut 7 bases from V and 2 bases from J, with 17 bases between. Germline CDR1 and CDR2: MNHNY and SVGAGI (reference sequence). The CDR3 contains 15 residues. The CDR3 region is CASTQTDSNNYGYTF. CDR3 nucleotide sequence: TGTGCCAGCACCCAAACGGACAGCAACAACTATGGCTACACCTTC.

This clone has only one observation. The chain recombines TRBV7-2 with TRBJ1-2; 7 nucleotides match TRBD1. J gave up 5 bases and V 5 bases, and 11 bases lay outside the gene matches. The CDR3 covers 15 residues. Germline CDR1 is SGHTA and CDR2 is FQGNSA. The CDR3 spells CASSTRGGTVYGYTF. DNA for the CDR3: TGTGCCAGCAGCACCCGAGGGGGGACAGTTTATGGCTACACCTTC. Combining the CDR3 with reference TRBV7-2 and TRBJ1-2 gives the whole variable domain GAGVSQSPSNKVTEKGKDVELRCDPISGHTALYWYRQSLGQGLEFLIYFQGNSAPDKSGLPSDRFSAERTGGSVSTLTIQRTQQEDSAVYLCASSTRGGTVYGYTFGSGTRLTVV.

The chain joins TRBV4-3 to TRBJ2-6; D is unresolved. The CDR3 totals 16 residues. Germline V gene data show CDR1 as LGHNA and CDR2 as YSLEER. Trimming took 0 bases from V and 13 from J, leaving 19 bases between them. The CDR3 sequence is CASSQDLGPRPLVLTF. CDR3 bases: TGCGCCAGCAGCCAAGATCTGGGCCCCAGGCCGTTAGTCCTGACTTTC.

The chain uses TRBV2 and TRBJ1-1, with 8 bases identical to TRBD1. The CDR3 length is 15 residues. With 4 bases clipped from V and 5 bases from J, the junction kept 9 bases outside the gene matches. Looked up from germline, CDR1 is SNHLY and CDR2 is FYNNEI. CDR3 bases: TGTGCCAGCAGTGCAGGACAGGGTAGAGGAACTGAAGCTTTCTTT. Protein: CASSAGQGRGTEAFF.